These 12 T cell receptor beta chains were sequenced from one sample in a study of blood T cell repertoires in COVID-19. Measured with immunoSEQ multiplex PCR; TCRdb has only the in-frame clones, and not every one. Among about 430,000 clones listed, nearly 90% were seen once. Sequenced sample: PBMCs or T cells enriched from blood (not recorded which). The receptors stem from a young woman who had been exposed to COVID-19.

The chain combines TRBV7-8 with TRBJ1-2; 9 bases agree with TRBD1. The germline gives CDR1 SGHVS, CDR2 FQNEAQ. After removal of 7 bases from V and 4 bases from J, the junction contained 16 bases not matched to a gene. The CDR3 is made up of 17 amino acids. This CDR3 is CASTTRTGALVPYGYTF. CDR3 DNA: TGTGCCAGCACGACCCGGACAGGGGCCCTCGTACCCTATGGCTACACCTTC.

This chain connects TRBV28 to TRBJ1-2, with TRBD1 as a possible D gene (5 bases). The CDR3 is 12 residues long. V was cut by 6 bases and J by 8 bases, with 13 bases left in between. Per the germline V gene, CDR1 is MDHEN and CDR2 is SYDVKM. CDR3 sequence: CASRIRDWGYTF. Written as DNA, the CDR3 is TGTGCCAGCAGGATCAGGGACTGGGGCTACACCTTC.

V usage is TRBV2 and J usage is TRBJ2-3, with 7 nucleotides matching TRBD1. Per germline, CDR1 SNHLY and CDR2 FYNNEI. CDR3 size: 17 residues. V lost 1 base to trimming and J lost 2 bases; unmatched junction nucleotides: 9. The CDR3 loop is CASSEGAGGWNTDTQYF. The CDR3 DNA reads TGTGCCAGCAGTGAAGGGGCAGGGGGATGGAACACAGATACGCAGTATTTT.

The J gene is TRBJ1-6, the V gene TRBV5-4; 10 bases match TRBD1. The length of the CDR3 is 15 residues. With V trimmed by 3 bases and J by 8 bases, 5 bases remained unmatched. Germline V gives CDR1 SGHNT, CDR2 YYREEE (reference sequence). CDR3 loop: CASSWGTGDYSPLHF. The CDR3 nucleotides are TGTGCCAGCAGCTGGGGGACAGGGGACTATTCACCCCTCCACTTT.

The rearrangement uses TRBV28 and TRBJ1-6; D gene uncertain. In germline, CDR1 is MDHEN, CDR2 SYDVKM. This CDR3 is 14 amino acids long. V was pared by 3 bases and J by 9 bases, with 12 bases between. CDR3 sequence reads: CASSFPRLASPLHF. CDR3 DNA sequence: TGTGCCAGCAGTTTTCCGAGACTTGCTTCACCCCTCCACTTT.

V is TRBV25-1 and J is TRBJ1-4; a possible D gene is TRBD1 (5 bases). This CDR3 has 16 residues. V dropped 0 bases and J dropped 8 bases, with 16 bases sitting between them. Germline assignment: CDR1 MGHDK and CDR2 SYGVNS. The CDR3, as DNA: TGTGCCAGCAGTGAATATCGTTCCAGGGTTGGCGAAAAACTGTTTTTT. It codes for CASSEYRSRVGEKLFF. Based on the CDR3 plus reference TRBV25-1 and TRBJ1-4, the full variable domain is EADIYQTPRYLVIGTGKKITLECSQTMGHDKMYWYQQDPGMELHLIHYSYGVNSTEKGDLSSESTVSRIRTEHFPLTLESARPSHTSQYLCASSEYRSRVGEKLFFGSGTQLSVL.

The rearrangement links TRBV27 to TRBJ1-5; weak D call: TRBD1 (5 bases). Trimming cost V 0 bases and J 2 bases, with 11 bases left between them. This CDR3 comprises 16 residues. Germline V lookup: CDR1 MNHEY, CDR2 SMNVEV (reference sequence). This CDR3 reads CASSLSGQVGNQPQHF. The CDR3 coding sequence is TGTGCCAGCAGTTTATCGGGGCAGGTGGGCAATCAGCCCCAGCATTTT.

The chain is built from TRBV6-5 and TRBJ1-1; D perhaps matches TRBD1 (5 bases). CDR1 is MNHEY, CDR2 SVGAGI, per germline. The CDR3 totals 16 residues. V lost 0 bases, J lost 4 bases, and 15 bases lay in between. Written as DNA, the CDR3 is TGTGCCAGCAGTTACTCTTCAGGGCCGGTCATCACTGAAGCTTTCTTT. Protein product: CASSYSSGPVITEAFF.

This clone was counted a single time. This CDR3 is CASSSGGKGSYNEQFF. DNA of the CDR3: TGTGCCAGCAGTTCCGGGGGGAAGGGCTCCTACAATGAGCAGTTCTTC. This sequence joins TRBV28 and TRBJ2-1, with 7 nucleotides matching TRBD2. The CDR3 extends over 16 amino acids. Per the germline V gene, CDR1 is MDHEN and CDR2 is SYDVKM. The J segment lost 0 bases and the V segment lost 4 bases, leaving 6 bases of the junction unmatched.

The chain carries TRBV7-2 and TRBJ1-2; 8 bases align to TRBD1. The CDR3 consists of 15 residues. Per the germline V gene, CDR1 is SGHTA and CDR2 is FQGNSA. Trimming took 4 bases from V and 0 from J; bases not matched to a gene: 4. The chain's CDR3 is CASSSGQGPNYGYTF. CDR3 DNA: TGTGCCAGCAGCTCAGGACAGGGACCTAACTATGGCTACACCTTC.

On this clone: Distinct nucleotide sequences in the sample also encode this CDR3. This rearrangement joins TRBV5-1 to TRBJ2-5, with 7 bases fitting TRBD2. CDR1 is SGHRS and CDR2 is YFSETQ in the germline V gene. The CDR3 has 14 amino acids. V was pared by 0 bases and J by 5 bases, with 4 bases of the junction left unmatched. For the CDR3, the DNA is TGCGCCAGCAGCTTGGTCCTGGGAGGGGAGACCCAGTACTTC. This encodes CASSLVLGGETQYF.

The J gene is TRBJ2-7, the V gene TRBV6-5, with D tentatively TRBD1 (6 bases). Trimming cost V 6 bases and J 5 bases, with 20 bases left between them. CDR3 length: 15 amino acids. The germline V gene encodes CDR1 MNHEY and CDR2 SVGAGI. CDR3 sequence reads: CASRGQTTSLDEQYF. The CDR3 nucleotides read TGTGCCAGCAGAGGACAGACTACGTCCTTGGACGAGCAGTACTTC.